Reported below is one TCR beta chain. The antigen this receptor binds is unknown. The record has no base qualities; no much larger clone is one base away. Uninvolved adjacent lung was sampled at least 2 cm away from the tumor margin, and two independent pathologists confirmed that the tissue had no atypia. At diagnosis, tumor, uninvolved tumor-adjacent lung and peripheral blood were collected and then preserved as a mix of FFPE and fresh-frozen material. This sample is part of a study of T cells in localized non-small cell lung cancer (dated by TCRdb to the early 2020s). Some background on the complete study: The study examined T cell repertoires in roughly 240 patients with early-stage NSCLC and compared tumors with uninvolved tumor-adjacent lungs. Of the NSCLC patients, 129 were male and about 97 were female, and the mean age was approximately 64 years. All 250 or so NSCLC patients in the cohort were treatment-naive and had localized lung tumors that were resected.

TCR beta CDR3 regions were sequenced from DNA using the immunoSEQ Assay. In the authors' own workflow: To compute T cell density, TCR beta template counts were normalized to usable DNA, which was estimated by amplifying housekeeping genes. Using the preseqR package, richness was estimated by extrapolating to 120,000 templates for tissue samples and 400,000 templates for PBMC samples. Clonality was taken to be one minus Pielou's evenness. Differential abundance testing on productive amino-acid clonotypes, with a minimum total count of 5 and an alpha of 0.1, was used to identify tissue-enriched TCRs. The Jaccard Index and the Morisita Overlap Index were used to quantify repertoire overlap between compartments. GLIPH grouped TCR beta CDR3s together with public tetramer-defined viral CDR3s, and a viral motif had to include at least three viral sequences and also show V-gene enrichment. The source is immuneACCESS, and TCRdb retained only in-frame sequences with V and J called. Part of the clones is not carried over; for the studies checked, unresolved V genes explain less than half of this, and the remainder is unexplained. V and J calls and clone size come straight from that table; D and trimming were deduced from the DNA. The sample records 800 to 950 clones, roughly 36% of which are singletons. In total, the top ten clones hold roughly 14% of the sample.

The paper's findings and limits, for the study overall: A median of approximately 50 of the top 100 tumor clones turned up in the paired uninvolved adjacent lung, and some 28 of those clones also ranked among the top 100 of that same adjacent lung. Longer overall survival was associated with higher blood T cell density, whereas shorter survival was associated with higher adjacent-lung clonality. Because multi-region sequencing of the tumors was not done, intratumor heterogeneity could not be ruled out. Because the study design was exploratory, TCR variables were selected using unadjusted p-values without false-discovery rate correction. Uninvolved tumor-adjacent lung showed the highest T cell clonality, higher than tumor, which suggests more focused antigenic responses in the adjacent lung.

Sequences were derived from normal lung tissue next to the tumor, sampled before any cancer treatment. The clonotype originates from a female donor at least 60 years old with stage I lung adenocarcinoma.

The CDR3 sequence is CASSQDGGHYEQYF. In nucleotide form, the sequence is TGTGCCAGCTCACAGGACGGAGGACACTACGAGCAGTACTTC. The sequence links TRBV18 to TRBJ2-7; the D segment is perhaps TRBD1 or TRBD2, each sharing 5 matched bases. CDR1 is given as KGHSH and CDR2 as LQKENI, both from the germline V gene. Trimming takes 4 bases from V and 3 bases from J, and the germline ends sit 13 bases apart. The CDR3, cysteine through phenylalanine, is 14 amino acids long. The retained sequence is limited to the CDR3, 42 bases, with the frame set at the first base.